A selection of T cell receptor beta chains follows, all from one sample in a study of OX40 agonist ivuxolimab in advanced cancers. TCRdb's copy holds only in-frame clones and misses some; the assay was immunoSEQ multiplex PCR. Among about 54,000 clones listed, 70% to 90% were seen once. Source: CD4+ or CD8+ T cells sorted from blood, taken in a trial of the OX40 agonist ivuxolimab. These receptors originate from an adult with an advanced solid tumor such as melanoma, head and neck, liver or kidney cancer. Each CDR3 is given with its conserved first and last residue. A D gene is named only where the DNA matches it firmly. The size entry is marked missing in some rows and otherwise reads once, few, many or a size class.

>TRBD1|NA|TRBJ2-5|TRBV11-3
CASSVWTGTGAETQYF
TGTGCCAGCAGCGTCTGGACCGGGACAGGGGCAGAGACCCAGTACTTC
>NA|NA|TRBJ1-1|TRBV18
CASSPPWVGAEAFF
TGTGCCAGCTCACCACCGTGGGTTGGAGCTGAAGCTTTCTTT
>TRBD2|NA|TRBJ2-3|TRBV5-1
CASDPGTSGSTDTQYF
TGCGCCAGCGACCCCGGGACTAGCGGGAGCACAGATACGCAGTATTTT
>NA|NA|TRBJ2-1|TRBV7-2
CASSPSARGSSNEQFF
TGTGCCAGCAGCCCCTCGGCCCGGGGCTCATCAAATGAGCAGTTCTTC
>TRBD1|NA|TRBJ1-1|TRBV9
CASSSQGVTEAFF
TGTGCCAGCAGTTCTCAGGGGGTCACTGAAGCTTTCTTT
>NA|NA|TRBJ2-3|TRBV19
CASSMLGTDTQYF
TGTGCCAGTAGTATGCTAGGTACAGATACGCAGTATTTT
>NA|NA|TRBJ2-1|TRBV10-1
CASSEKGTMNYNEQFF
TGCGCCAGCAGTGAGAAGGGGACAATGAATTACAATGAGCAGTTCTTC
>NA|NA|TRBJ2-7|TRBV28
CASRNSGSYEQYF
TGTGCCAGCAGGAATAGCGGTTCCTACGAGCAGTACTTC
>NA|NA|TRBJ1-1|TRBV9
CASSPTGTSDTEAFF
TGTGCCAGCAGCCCCACAGGGACTTCGGACACTGAAGCTTTCTTT
>NA|NA|TRBJ2-3|TRBV5-4
CASSFSLFGLSASTDTQYF
TGTGCCAGCAGCTTTAGTTTATTCGGGCTTAGCGCTAGCACAGATACGCAGTATTTT
>TRBD2|NA|TRBJ2-2|TRBV27
CASSLSGLAGVAGGELFF
TGTGCCAGCAGTTTATCGGGACTAGCGGGAGTAGCGGGCGGGGAGCTGTTTTTT
>NA|NA|TRBJ1-4|TRBV2
CASSPRRVEEKLFF
TGTGCCAGCAGCCCGAGGAGGGTGGAGGAAAAACTGTTTTTT
>TRBD2|NA|TRBJ2-7|TRBV5-8
CASSFRAGMGYEQYF
TGTGCCAGCAGCTTTAGAGCGGGAATGGGGTACGAGCAGTACTTC
>NA|once|TRBJ1-5|TRBV30
CAWSSTEGDQPQHF
TGTGCCTGGAGTTCAACAGAGGGAGATCAGCCCCAGCATTTT
>NA|NA|TRBJ1-1|TRBV23-1
CASSQSDSHMNTEAFF
TGCGCCAGCAGTCAATCCGACAGCCACATGAACACTGAAGCTTTCTTT
>TRBD1|NA|TRBJ2-5|TRBV6-1
CASSAGTGAETQYF
TGTGCCAGCAGCGCAGGGACAGGGGCCGAGACCCAGTACTTC
>NA|NA|TRBJ1-1|TRBV5-1
CASSRGAEAFF
TGCGCCAGCAGCCGAGGGGCCGAAGCTTTCTTT
>NA|few|TRBJ2-7|TRBV18
CASSREDRRFEQYF
TGTGCCAGCTCACGGGAGGATCGTCGATTCGAGCAGTACTTC
>NA|NA|TRBJ2-7|TRBV5-1
CASSFLPDGSYEQYF
TGCGCCAGCAGCTTCCTTCCTGACGGGTCCTACGAGCAGTACTTC
>TRBD2|NA|TRBJ2-2|TRBV5-1
CASRTGTTAGELFF
TGCGCCAGCAGAACCGGGACTACTGCCGGAGAGCTGTTTTTT
>TRBD1|NA|TRBJ2-7|TRBV11-2
CASSSRGPPEQYF
TGTGCCAGCAGCTCGAGGGGGCCCCCCGAGCAGTACTTC
>NA|NA|TRBJ2-7|TRBV11-2
CASSLDGGEQYF
TGTGCCAGCAGCTTAGATGGGGGAGAGCAGTACTTC
>TRBD2|NA|TRBJ2-5|TRBV2
CASIKGLAGGQETQYF
TGTGCCAGCATCAAGGGACTAGCGGGTGGCCAAGAGACCCAGTACTTC
>NA|NA|TRBJ1-1|TRBV28
CASSLVVGEAFF
TGTGCCAGCAGTCTTGTGGTAGGTGAAGCTTTCTTT
>NA|NA|TRBJ1-2|TRBV27
CASSYLAQGFNYGYTF
TGTGCCAGCAGTTACTTGGCGCAGGGGTTCAACTATGGCTACACCTTC
>TRBD2|NA|TRBJ2-1|TRBV19
CASSLTSGPHGEQFF
TGTGCCAGTAGCCTCACTAGCGGGCCGCACGGTGAGCAGTTCTTC
>TRBD2|NA|TRBJ2-7|TRBV27
CASSSPSSGRATYEQYF
TGTGCCAGCAGTTCACCATCTAGCGGGAGGGCAACCTACGAGCAGTACTTC
>TRBD1|NA|TRBJ1-1|TRBV4-3
CASSPGQGGTEAFF
TGCGCCAGCAGCCCTGGACAGGGGGGCACTGAAGCTTTCTTT
>TRBD2|NA|TRBJ2-5|TRBV19
CASSTSGYQETQYF
TGTGCCAGTTCGACTAGCGGGTACCAAGAGACCCAGTACTTC
>NA|NA|TRBJ2-7|TRBV28
CASSRQALYEQYF
TGTGCCAGCAGTCGACAGGCCCTCTACGAGCAGTACTTC
>NA|once|TRBJ1-4|TRBV7-9
CASSGTTNEKLFF
TGTGCCAGCAGCGGGACAACTAATGAAAAACTGTTTTTT